The entry below describes one T cell receptor (beta chain). The antigen is undetermined. This sample was taken from a study of blood T cells in healthy people across ages. Study-wide findings and caveats: The authors considered diversity estimates from one million T cells to be underestimates.

It was around 10 milliliters of peripheral blood that were drawn from each donor. A second PCR, run for roughly 7 to 12 cycles, used a sample-barcoded 5' primer plus a J-beta primer mix. TCRdb re-called the 5' RACE reads with MiXCR, one entry per CDR3 protein. The sample includes 1,300,000 or so distinct CDR3 sequences, around 55% of them seen just once. CDR1 is MNHEY, CDR2 SVGAGI, per germline. Trimming removed 5 bases at V and 1 base at J, with 21 bases between. This CDR3 comprises 18 residues. The chain has TRBV6-5 and TRBJ2-1; TRBD2 is a possible D gene (5 bases). The sample taken for sequencing was blood. The receptor's source is a young man in good health. In DNA, the CDR3 is TGTGCCAGCAGTCACTACTCTGGGTTCCGGGATTCCTACAATGAGCAGTTCTTC. Its translation is CASSHYSGFRDSYNEQFF.